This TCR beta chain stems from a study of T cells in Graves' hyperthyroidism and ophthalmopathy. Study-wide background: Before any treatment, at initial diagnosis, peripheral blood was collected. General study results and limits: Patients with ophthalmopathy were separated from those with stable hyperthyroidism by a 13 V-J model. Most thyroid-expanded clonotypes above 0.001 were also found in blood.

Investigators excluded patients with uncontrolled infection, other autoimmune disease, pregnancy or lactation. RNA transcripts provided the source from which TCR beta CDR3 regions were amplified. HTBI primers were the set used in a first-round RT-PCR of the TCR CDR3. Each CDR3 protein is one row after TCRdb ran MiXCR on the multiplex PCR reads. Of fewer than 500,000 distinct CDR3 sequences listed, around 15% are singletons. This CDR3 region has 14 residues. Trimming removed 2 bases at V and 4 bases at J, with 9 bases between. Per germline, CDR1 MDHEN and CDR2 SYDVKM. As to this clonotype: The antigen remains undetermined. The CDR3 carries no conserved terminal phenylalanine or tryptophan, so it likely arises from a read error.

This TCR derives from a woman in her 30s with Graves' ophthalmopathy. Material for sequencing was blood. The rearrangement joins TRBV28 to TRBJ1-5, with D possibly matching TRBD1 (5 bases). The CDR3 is CASSLRQGNQPQHL. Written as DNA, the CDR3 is TGTGCCAGCAGTTTAAGGCAGGGAAATCAGCCCCAGCATCTT.